Listed below are T cell receptor beta chains from one sample, sequenced in a study of blood T cell repertoires in COVID-19. The assay was immunoSEQ multiplex PCR, and TCRdb's table has in-frame clones only and misses some. The sample gives hundreds of thousands of clones, 88% of which show up once; about 9.8% is in the top ten. Material: peripheral blood. These receptors originate from a man aged 18 to 29 with active or convalescent COVID-19. Each CDR3 is given without its conserved first and last residue. Each record gives: V gene, CDR3 protein.

v_call: TRBV5-1; cdr3_aa: ASTAGTGVRELF
v_call: TRBV12-3/TRBV12-4; cdr3_aa: ASSFVGEQY
v_call: TRBV14; cdr3_aa: ASSQLDRPYGYT
v_call: TRBV19; cdr3_aa: ASSIDGTDYSPLH
v_call: TRBV6-5; cdr3_aa: AVQAGGASTDTQY
v_call: TRBV4-3; cdr3_aa: ASSQRGGYNEQF
v_call: TRBV9; cdr3_aa: ASSADTENEQF
v_call: TRBV7-9; cdr3_aa: ASKVGQGYEQY
v_call: TRBV5-6; cdr3_aa: ASSPTPGQIYEQY
v_call: TRBV7-2; cdr3_aa: ASSLPQAGTGGETQY
v_call: TRBV4-3; cdr3_aa: ASSQDIGRGHNEQF
v_call: TRBV7-8; cdr3_aa: ASSLSTGGAETQY
v_call: TRBV27; cdr3_aa: ASSSGTSSADTQY
v_call: TRBV3-1/TRBV3-2; cdr3_aa: ASSQSGTGATDTQY